This is a list of T cell receptor beta chains from one sample in a study of long-term antiretroviral therapy in people with HIV. Assay: immunoSEQ multiplex PCR; the TCRdb copy retains only in-frame clones and omits some. The repertoire holds approximately 29,000 clones, with roughly 90% as singletons. The sequenced sample was unsorted PBMCs, obtained 0.5 years after starting antiretroviral therapy. Source of these receptors: a woman aged 18-29 years with HIV. CDR3s include the opening cysteine and the closing phenylalanine or tryptophan. Fields, in order: clone size, D gene, V gene, J gene, CDR3 protein, CDR3 DNA. D genes are given only for firm matches. Clone sizes are given selectively: once, few, many, or a class where the clone is expanded.

abundance: NA
d_gene: TRBD2
v_gene: TRBV7-3
j_gene: TRBJ2-7
CDR3aa: CASSFGGNYEQYF
CDR3nt: TGTGCCAGCAGCTTCGGGGGGAATTACGAGCAGTACTTC

abundance: NA
d_gene: NA
v_gene: TRBV4-2
j_gene: TRBJ1-1
CDR3aa: CASSQDVDRGDTEAFF
CDR3nt: TGTGCCAGCAGCCAAGATGTGGATAGAGGGGACACTGAAGCTTTCTTT

abundance: NA
d_gene: NA
v_gene: TRBV28
j_gene: TRBJ1-4
CDR3aa: CASTLRGRGEKLFF
CDR3nt: TGTGCCAGCACCCTACGGGGGCGGGGTGAAAAACTGTTTTTT

abundance: once
d_gene: TRBD2
v_gene: TRBV27
j_gene: TRBJ2-3
CDR3aa: CASSIAGADTQYF
CDR3nt: TGTGCCAGCAGTATCGCGGGAGCAGATACGCAGTATTTT

abundance: NA
d_gene: NA
v_gene: TRBV28
j_gene: TRBJ2-5
CDR3aa: CASSLMEIQETQYF
CDR3nt: TGTGCCAGCAGTTTAATGGAGATACAAGAGACCCAGTACTTC

abundance: NA
d_gene: TRBD1
v_gene: TRBV6-5
j_gene: TRBJ1-4
CDR3aa: CASKVDRVREKLFF
CDR3nt: TGTGCCAGCAAGGTAGACAGGGTGAGAGAAAAACTGTTTTTT

abundance: NA
d_gene: NA
v_gene: TRBV9
j_gene: TRBJ2-1
CDR3aa: CASSVDPGGGEQFF
CDR3nt: TGTGCCAGCAGCGTAGATCCAGGGGGAGGTGAGCAGTTCTTC

abundance: NA
d_gene: NA
v_gene: TRBV2
j_gene: TRBJ1-5
CDR3aa: CASLKEAGLPYQPQHF
CDR3nt: TGTGCCAGCCTCAAAGAGGCAGGGTTGCCTTATCAGCCCCAGCATTTT

abundance: NA
d_gene: NA
v_gene: TRBV11-2
j_gene: TRBJ2-7
CDR3aa: CASSLAIAMDDEQYF
CDR3nt: TGTGCCAGCAGCTTAGCGATAGCGATGGATGACGAGCAGTACTTC

abundance: once
d_gene: NA
v_gene: TRBV29-1
j_gene: TRBJ1-2
CDR3aa: CSVVTGNYGYTF
CDR3nt: TGCAGCGTTGTCACAGGGAACTATGGCTACACCTTC

abundance: NA
d_gene: NA
v_gene: TRBV18
j_gene: TRBJ2-2
CDR3aa: CASSPSNTGELFF
CDR3nt: TGTGCCAGCTCACCGTCGAACACCGGGGAGCTGTTTTTT

abundance: NA
d_gene: TRBD1
v_gene: TRBV6-5
j_gene: TRBJ1-2
CDR3aa: CASSPSGQGASGYTF
CDR3nt: TGTGCCAGCAGCCCGTCGGGACAGGGGGCGTCTGGCTACACCTTC

abundance: NA
d_gene: TRBD2
v_gene: TRBV4-3
j_gene: TRBJ2-1
CDR3aa: CASSPEAGETYNEQFF
CDR3nt: TGCGCCAGCAGCCCCGAGGCGGGAGAAACCTACAATGAGCAGTTCTTC

abundance: NA
d_gene: TRBD2
v_gene: TRBV7-9
j_gene: TRBJ2-5
CDR3aa: CASSLAILANQETQYF
CDR3nt: TGTGCCAGCAGCTTAGCGATACTAGCGAACCAAGAGACCCAGTACTTC

abundance: NA
d_gene: TRBD1
v_gene: TRBV28
j_gene: TRBJ1-2
CDR3aa: CASSPYRGNRYTF
CDR3nt: TGTGCCAGCAGTCCGTACAGGGGGAACCGCTACACCTTC

abundance: NA
d_gene: NA
v_gene: TRBV19
j_gene: TRBJ2-1
CDR3aa: CASSILRNNEQFF
CDR3nt: TGTGCCAGTAGTATACTCAGAAACAATGAGCAGTTCTTC

abundance: NA
d_gene: NA
v_gene: TRBV9
j_gene: TRBJ2-4
CDR3aa: CASSRGGGRTKNIQYF
CDR3nt: TGTGCCAGCAGCAGAGGGGGAGGGAGAACCAAAAACATTCAGTACTTC

abundance: NA
d_gene: NA
v_gene: TRBV4-3
j_gene: TRBJ2-1
CDR3aa: CASSQDRGPGGENEQFF
CDR3nt: TGCGCCAGCAGCCAAGATCGGGGGCCAGGGGGGGAAAATGAGCAGTTCTTC

abundance: NA
d_gene: NA
v_gene: TRBV9
j_gene: TRBJ2-5
CDR3aa: CASSDQETQYF
CDR3nt: TGTGCCAGCAGCGACCAAGAGACCCAGTACTTC

abundance: NA
d_gene: NA
v_gene: TRBV27
j_gene: TRBJ2-3
CDR3aa: CASSSFRGDEVYTQYF
CDR3nt: TGTGCCAGCAGTTCCTTCAGGGGGGACGAAGTGTATACGCAGTATTTT

abundance: once
d_gene: NA
v_gene: TRBV19
j_gene: TRBJ2-3
CDR3aa: CASSPGAGVDTQYF
CDR3nt: TGTGCCAGTAGTCCTGGGGCAGGTGTGGATACGCAGTATTTT

abundance: once
d_gene: NA
v_gene: TRBV19
j_gene: TRBJ1-4
CDR3aa: CASWWGGKLFF
CDR3nt: TGTGCCAGTTGGTGGGGTGGAAAACTGTTTTTT

abundance: NA
d_gene: NA
v_gene: TRBV27
j_gene: TRBJ2-7
CDR3aa: CASSWSADYEQYF
CDR3nt: TGTGCCAGCAGTTGGTCCGCGGACTACGAGCAGTACTTC

abundance: NA
d_gene: TRBD1
v_gene: TRBV27
j_gene: TRBJ1-5
CDR3aa: CASSRTGYSNQPQHF
CDR3nt: TGTGCCAGCAGTCGGACAGGATATAGCAATCAGCCCCAGCATTTT

abundance: NA
d_gene: NA
v_gene: TRBV7-8
j_gene: TRBJ1-5
CDR3aa: CASSLGGAGTQHF
CDR3nt: TGTGCCAGCAGCTTGGGGGGCGCGGGGACCCAGCATTTT

abundance: NA
d_gene: TRBD2
v_gene: TRBV5-1
j_gene: TRBJ2-3
CDR3aa: CASSLEGLAGTTDTQYF
CDR3nt: TGCGCCAGCAGCTTGGAGGGACTAGCGGGAACGACAGATACGCAGTATTTT

abundance: NA
d_gene: NA
v_gene: TRBV6-1
j_gene: TRBJ1-2
CDR3aa: CASSGLPLNYGYTF
CDR3nt: TGTGCCAGCAGTGGACTTCCACTGAACTATGGCTACACCTTC

abundance: NA
d_gene: TRBD1
v_gene: TRBV13
j_gene: TRBJ2-5
CDR3aa: CASSFVDRGETQYF
CDR3nt: TGTGCCAGCAGCTTCGTGGACAGGGGAGAGACCCAGTACTTC

abundance: NA
d_gene: TRBD2
v_gene: TRBV9
j_gene: TRBJ2-2
CDR3aa: CASSFSVAGAGELFF
CDR3nt: TGTGCCAGCAGCTTCAGTGTAGCGGGGGCCGGGGAGCTGTTTTTT

abundance: NA
d_gene: NA
v_gene: TRBV5-1
j_gene: TRBJ2-7
CDR3aa: CASSSDLFTKKYEQYF
CDR3nt: TGCGCCAGCAGCTCAGACTTATTCACGAAAAAATACGAGCAGTACTTC

abundance: NA
d_gene: NA
v_gene: TRBV7-3
j_gene: TRBJ2-3
CDR3aa: CASSLRPTGSGTDTQYF
CDR3nt: TGTGCCAGCAGCTTAAGGCCAACAGGGTCGGGCACAGATACGCAGTATTTT

abundance: NA
d_gene: NA
v_gene: TRBV18
j_gene: TRBJ2-7
CDR3aa: CASSPKTSGHYEQYF
CDR3nt: TGTGCCAGCTCACCAAAAACCTCGGGCCACTACGAGCAGTACTTC

abundance: NA
d_gene: NA
v_gene: TRBV6-5
j_gene: TRBJ2-1
CDR3aa: CASRGRITYNEQFF
CDR3nt: TGTGCCAGCAGGGGACGGATTACCTACAATGAGCAGTTCTTC

abundance: NA
d_gene: NA
v_gene: TRBV20-1
j_gene: TRBJ2-3
CDR3aa: CSASDPDTQYF
CDR3nt: TGCAGTGCTTCCGACCCCGATACGCAGTATTTT

abundance: NA
d_gene: NA
v_gene: TRBV9
j_gene: TRBJ1-5
CDR3aa: CASSAQGEDQPQHF
CDR3nt: TGTGCCAGCAGCGCGCAGGGAGAGGATCAGCCCCAGCATTTT

abundance: few
d_gene: TRBD1
v_gene: TRBV9
j_gene: TRBJ2-7
CDR3aa: CASSVGDSAYEQYF
CDR3nt: TGTGCCAGCAGCGTGGGGGACAGCGCCTACGAGCAGTACTTC

abundance: NA
d_gene: NA
v_gene: TRBV14
j_gene: TRBJ2-1
CDR3aa: CASSPSHNEQFF
CDR3nt: TGTGCCAGCAGCCCCTCACACAATGAGCAGTTCTTC

abundance: few
d_gene: NA
v_gene: TRBV7-9
j_gene: TRBJ2-7
CDR3aa: CASSPKEGIGSYEQYF
CDR3nt: TGTGCCAGCAGCCCAAAGGAGGGAATAGGGTCCTACGAGCAGTACTTC

abundance: NA
d_gene: NA
v_gene: TRBV5-8
j_gene: TRBJ2-3
CDR3aa: CASHVWSTDTQYF
CDR3nt: TGTGCCAGCCACGTCTGGAGCACAGATACGCAGTATTTT

abundance: NA
d_gene: NA
v_gene: TRBV5-4
j_gene: TRBJ2-2
CDR3aa: CASSLTGTAGELFF
CDR3nt: TGTGCCAGCAGCTTGACAGGGACCGCCGGGGAGCTGTTTTTT

abundance: once
d_gene: NA
v_gene: TRBV2
j_gene: TRBJ1-5
CDR3aa: CASSLRVGAHNQPQHF
CDR3nt: TGTGCCAGCAGTCTCAGGGTTGGGGCCCATAATCAGCCCCAGCATTTT

abundance: NA
d_gene: TRBD2
v_gene: TRBV7-3
j_gene: TRBJ2-3
CDR3aa: CASSGTMVGATDTQYF
CDR3nt: TGTGCCAGCAGCGGGACTATGGTGGGAGCCACAGATACGCAGTATTTT

abundance: few
d_gene: TRBD1
v_gene: TRBV9
j_gene: TRBJ2-5
CDR3aa: CASSRQGSTLETQYF
CDR3nt: TGTGCCAGCAGTAGACAGGGTTCTACTCTGGAGACCCAGTACTTC

abundance: NA
d_gene: TRBD2
v_gene: TRBV6-4
j_gene: TRBJ2-1
CDR3aa: CASSLAGERDEQFF
CDR3nt: TGTGCCAGCAGTTTAGCGGGAGAGAGGGATGAGCAGTTCTTC

abundance: NA
d_gene: TRBD1
v_gene: TRBV6-5
j_gene: TRBJ2-2
CDR3aa: CASNLQGFGGELFF
CDR3nt: TGTGCCAGCAACTTACAGGGGTTTGGCGGGGAGCTGTTTTTT

abundance: once
d_gene: TRBD1
v_gene: TRBV4-1
j_gene: TRBJ1-5
CDR3aa: CASSQVPGTGLQPQHF
CDR3nt: TGCGCCAGCAGCCAAGTACCCGGGACAGGGCTTCAGCCCCAGCATTTT